This T cell receptor (beta chain) was found in a study of blood T cell repertoires in COVID-19. Study-level information: In each case, the material was cDNA or gDNA derived from T cells, B-cell-depleted T cells, or PBMCs.

The sample holds one count of this clone. CDR1 and CDR2 from the germline V gene are LNHDA and SQIVND (reference sequence). The V gene lost 3 bases and the J gene lost 0 bases, with 8 bases spanning the gap. This CDR3 spans 15 amino acids. TCRdb keeps only in-frame clones here, not all; method: immunoSEQ multiplex PCR. The sample records approximately 280,000 clones, 86% being singletons. This clonotype originated in a woman aged 25 to 39 who had recovered from COVID-19. The rearrangement uses TRBV19 and TRBJ1-4; D gene ambiguous. The sequenced sample was peripheral blood. The CDR3 DNA is TGTGCCAGTAGTATTCCCAGCGCAACTAATGAAAAACTGTTTTTT. Its translation is CASSIPSATNEKLFF.